These T cell receptor beta chains were read from a single sample in a study of blood T cell repertoires in COVID-19. The repertoire was sequenced with immunoSEQ multiplex PCR; TCRdb's copy has only in-frame clones and lacks some. The sample includes roughly 160,000 clones, approximately 87% of them seen just once. The sample comprised peripheral blood. These receptors were collected from a woman aged 65 to 85 with COVID-19, enrolled during active disease. Each CDR3 is given with its conserved first and last residue. A D gene is named only where the DNA matches it firmly. Some rows mark clone size as missing; the rest say once, few, many or name a class of expanded clone.

V gene,D gene,J gene,clone size,CDR3 protein,CDR3 DNA
TRBV29-1,TRBD1,TRBJ1-2,NA,CSVITGEYGYTF,TGCAGCGTCATAACAGGGGAATATGGCTACACCTTC
TRBV9,TRBD1,TRBJ2-7,NA,CASSSQGAEQYF,TGTGCCAGCAGCTCACAGGGGGCCGAGCAGTACTTC
TRBV6-2/TRBV6-3,NA,TRBJ1-5,NA,CASSYSAGAGYQPQHF,TGTGCCAGCAGTTACTCGGCCGGCGCCGGGTATCAGCCCCAGCATTTT
TRBV7-9,NA,TRBJ1-2,NA,CASSLAYRQDNYGYTF,TGTGCCAGCAGCTTAGCATACAGGCAAGATAACTATGGCTACACCTTC
TRBV5-1,NA,TRBJ1-3,few,CASSLGRASGNTIYF,TGCGCCAGCAGCTTGGGTAGAGCCTCTGGAAACACCATATATTTT
TRBV4-1,TRBD1,TRBJ2-1,NA,CASSQVGQGRNEQFF,TGCGCCAGCAGCCAAGTTGGACAGGGTCGGAATGAGCAGTTCTTC
TRBV7-7,NA,TRBJ2-5,once,CASSLGPTGGETQYF,TGTGCTAGCAGCTTGGGGCCGACGGGCGGTGAGACCCAGTACTTC
TRBV5-1,NA,TRBJ2-1,NA,CASSLESGRGLYNEQFF,TGCGCCAGCAGCTTGGAGTCTGGGAGAGGACTATACAATGAGCAGTTCTTC
TRBV28,TRBD1,TRBJ1-6,NA,CASSFQLTGLMPLHF,TGTGCCAGCAGTTTCCAGTTGACAGGGCTTATGCCCCTCCACTTT
TRBV5-1,TRBD1,TRBJ1-1,NA,CASSLGQGAEAFF,TGCGCCAGCAGCTTGGGCCAGGGGGCTGAAGCTTTCTTT
TRBV23-1,TRBD1,TRBJ1-3,NA,CASSHYRGSGNTIYF,TGCGCCAGCAGTCATTACAGGGGGTCTGGAAACACCATATATTTT
TRBV2,NA,TRBJ2-5,NA,CASSEGQSLPYF,TGTGCCAGCAGTGAGGGGCAGTCGCTCCCGTACTTC
TRBV3-1/TRBV3-2,NA,TRBJ2-7,NA,CASSQAYEQYF,TGTGCCAGCAGCCAAGCATACGAGCAGTACTTC
TRBV5-1,TRBD1,TRBJ1-4,NA,CASSPTGGNEKLFF,TGCGCCAGCAGCCCGACAGGGGGTAATGAAAAACTGTTTTTT
TRBV27,TRBD1,TRBJ1-2,NA,CASSRTGGSGYTF,TGTGCCAGCAGTCGGACAGGCGGGTCTGGCTACACCTTC
TRBV7-2,NA,TRBJ2-2,NA,CASSTSRVNTGELFF,TGTGCCAGCAGCACATCCCGGGTTAACACCGGGGAGCTGTTTTTT
TRBV2,TRBD1,TRBJ1-5,NA,CASRKGQVENQPQHF,TGTGCCAGCAGGAAGGGACAGGTAGAGAATCAGCCCCAGCATTTT
TRBV7-2,NA,TRBJ2-1,few,CASSLGRGARNEQFF,TGTGCCAGCAGCTTAGGCCGGGGGGCCCGGAATGAGCAGTTCTTC
TRBV18,TRBD1,TRBJ1-4,once,CASSPQTGVGEKLFF,TGTGCCAGCTCACCACAGACAGGGGTAGGAGAAAAACTGTTTTTT
TRBV3-1/TRBV3-2,TRBD2,TRBJ2-1,NA,CASSQDRGLAGGNEQFF,TGTGCCAGCAGCCAAGATCGCGGGCTAGCGGGGGGAAATGAGCAGTTCTTC
TRBV11-1,NA,TRBJ1-6,NA,CASSLEGHRGSPLHF,TGTGCCAGCAGCTTAGAGGGACACAGAGGTTCACCCCTCCACTTT
TRBV5-1,TRBD1,TRBJ2-6,NA,CASSGGQGAGANVLTF,TGCGCCAGCAGCGGGGGACAGGGCGCGGGGGCCAACGTCCTGACTTTC
TRBV27,TRBD1,TRBJ1-5,once,CASTPLPGGQGGWGNQPQHF,TGTGCCAGCACTCCTCTCCCGGGGGGACAGGGTGGATGGGGCAATCAGCCCCAGCATTTT
TRBV28,TRBD1,TRBJ1-5,NA,CASSWTGPNQPQHF,TGTGCCAGCAGTTGGACAGGTCCCAATCAGCCCCAGCATTTT
TRBV4-2,TRBD1,TRBJ1-2,NA,CASSQEGQGVTRGYTF,TGTGCCAGCAGCCAAGAGGGACAGGGTGTAACTCGTGGCTACACCTTC
TRBV6-5,NA,TRBJ2-7,NA,CASRQAPAYEQYF,TGTGCCAGCAGACAGGCGCCCGCCTACGAGCAGTACTTC
TRBV19,NA,TRBJ2-3,NA,CASIGLAQDTQYF,TGTGCCAGTATTGGGCTAGCTCAAGATACGCAGTATTTT
TRBV5-1,TRBD2,TRBJ2-1,NA,CASSTLAGYNEQFF,TGCGCCAGCAGCACACTAGCGGGGTACAATGAGCAGTTCTTC
TRBV5-1,NA,TRBJ1-6,NA,CASSERTGSNSPLHF,TGCGCCAGCAGCGAGCGGACGGGGAGTAATTCACCCCTCCACTTT
TRBV5-1,TRBD1,TRBJ1-2,NA,CASSLGLTGNYGYTF,TGCGCCAGCAGCTTAGGTCTGACAGGGAACTATGGCTACACCTTC
TRBV19,NA,TRBJ1-5,NA,CATGRLPNQPQHF,TGTGCCACAGGCCGCCTACCTAATCAGCCCCAGCATTTT
TRBV24-1,TRBD2,TRBJ2-1,NA,CATSDSGGSLLNYNEQFF,TGTGCCACCAGTGATTCCGGGGGGTCACTTTTAAACTACAATGAGCAGTTCTTC
TRBV5-1,TRBD1,TRBJ1-3,NA,CASSSHIQGANTIYF,TGCGCCAGCAGCTCTCACATCCAGGGGGCGAACACCATATATTTT
TRBV2,NA,TRBJ1-1,few,CASRKETEAFF,TGTGCCAGCAGGAAGGAGACTGAAGCTTTCTTT
TRBV7-9,TRBD2,TRBJ2-7,once,CASSPSPSGGLSYEQYF,TGTGCCAGCAGCCCCTCGCCTAGCGGGGGCCTCTCCTACGAGCAGTACTTC
TRBV7-9,TRBD2,TRBJ2-5,NA,CASSLWRGIQETQYF,TGTGCCAGCAGCCTATGGCGGGGGATCCAAGAGACCCAGTACTTC
TRBV7-9,TRBD1,TRBJ2-5,NA,CASSSNRGGYETQYF,TGTGCCAGCAGCTCCAACAGGGGTGGGTACGAGACCCAGTACTTC
TRBV14,TRBD1,TRBJ1-6,NA,CASSQGQGEVSTLHF,TGTGCCAGCAGCCAAGGGCAGGGGGAAGTTTCGACCCTCCACTTT
TRBV28,NA,TRBJ1-2,NA,CASITWRVGNYGYTF,TGTGCCAGCATCACATGGCGGGTTGGCAACTATGGCTACACCTTC
TRBV6-5,NA,TRBJ2-1,once,CAEVVPGRGGNEQFF,TGTGCCGAAGTTGTCCCCGGCCGGGGTGGGAATGAGCAGTTCTTC
TRBV30,NA,TRBJ2-3,NA,CAWKVGGTSTDTQYF,TGTGCCTGGAAGGTCGGGGGTACAAGCACAGATACGCAGTATTTT
TRBV2,NA,TRBJ1-5,NA,CASAFPRGDNQPQHF,TGTGCCAGCGCCTTTCCCAGGGGCGACAATCAGCCCCAGCATTTT
TRBV19,NA,TRBJ1-1,NA,CASSMGGGRTEAFF,TGTGCCAGTAGTATGGGGGGAGGTCGCACTGAAGCTTTCTTT
TRBV9,NA,TRBJ1-2,few,CASSVGAGYGYGYTF,TGTGCCAGCAGCGTAGGCGCAGGGTATGGCTATGGCTACACCTTC
TRBV12-1,NA,TRBJ1-2,NA,CASSLPRQGADDYGYTF,TGTGCCAGCAGCCTTCCTCGACAGGGGGCGGATGACTATGGCTACACCTTC
TRBV3-1/TRBV3-2,NA,TRBJ1-1,once,CASSQQGPLNTEAFF,TGTGCCAGCAGCCAACAGGGGCCGTTGAACACTGAAGCTTTCTTT
TRBV28,TRBD1,TRBJ1-5,once,CASSTTGDHQPQHF,TGTGCCAGCAGTACTACAGGGGATCATCAGCCCCAGCATTTT
TRBV2,TRBD2,TRBJ2-3,NA,CASSPGGSDTDTQYF,TGTGCCAGCAGCCCGGGGGGGTCGGACACAGATACGCAGTATTTT
TRBV3-1/TRBV3-2,NA,TRBJ2-7,once,CASSSYWAGYEQYF,TGTGCCAGCAGCTCCTATTGGGCAGGGTACGAGCAGTACTTC
TRBV18,NA,TRBJ1-5,NA,CASSPPPGSNQPQHF,TGTGCCAGCTCACCACCCCCAGGAAGCAATCAGCCCCAGCATTTT
TRBV3-1/TRBV3-2,TRBD1,TRBJ1-2,NA,CASSPQDRAPTNGYTF,TGTGCCAGCAGCCCTCAAGACAGGGCCCCCACTAATGGCTACACCTTC
TRBV6-4,NA,TRBJ1-2,NA,CASSDQGIDGYTF,TGTGCCAGCAGTGACCAGGGAATTGATGGCTACACCTTC
TRBV10-3,NA,TRBJ2-1,NA,CALKDSPGDEQFF,TGTGCCCTAAAGGACAGCCCCGGGGATGAGCAGTTCTTC
TRBV15,NA,TRBJ1-2,NA,CATSRDLKSLYGYTF,TGTGCCACCAGCAGAGATTTAAAATCCCTTTATGGCTACACCTTC
TRBV11-2,NA,TRBJ2-5,NA,CASSLAPGPETQYF,TGTGCCAGCAGCTTAGCCCCAGGGCCAGAGACCCAGTACTTC
TRBV2,NA,TRBJ2-5,NA,CASSDSRGQAQYF,TGTGCCAGCAGTGACAGCAGGGGTCAGGCCCAGTACTTC
TRBV9,NA,TRBJ1-1,NA,CASSAGSGREAFF,TGTGCCAGCAGCGCGGGGTCCGGCAGGGAAGCTTTCTTT
TRBV28,TRBD1,TRBJ1-1,NA,CASSIPWGQGLTEAFF,TGTGCCAGCAGTATCCCATGGGGACAGGGGTTAACTGAAGCTTTCTTT
TRBV29-1,NA,TRBJ1-1,NA,CSVFADMNTEAFF,TGCAGCGTTTTCGCGGATATGAACACTGAAGCTTTCTTT